One and the same sample provided the 14 T cell receptor beta chains below, sequenced in a study of shared clonotypes between healthy human individuals. Sequencing used immunoSEQ multiplex PCR; TCRdb keeps in-frame clones, though not all of them. The table lists over a million clones, 70% to 80% of them singletons. The sequencing input was memory CD4+ T cells from PBMCs. Sample subset: CD45RA-negative fraction. The origin of the receptors is a young man in good health. Some clones in this sample may be carry-over from other donors' samples.

The chain joins TRBV2 to TRBJ1-1; possibly TRBD1 for D (5 bases). V lost 9 bases and J lost 1, with 9 bases in between. There are 12 residues in the CDR3. CDR1 SNHLY and CDR2 FYNNEI come from the germline V gene. The CDR3 DNA follows: TGTGCCAGTCTGAGGGGGAACACTGAAGCTTTCTTT. Translated, it gives CASLRGNTEAFF.

V usage is TRBV28 and J usage is TRBJ1-5; D is uncertain. Trimming removed 5 bases from V and 4 bases from J, with 6 bases in between. The CDR3 loop spans 12 amino acids. From germline, CDR1 is MDHEN and CDR2 SYDVKM. CDR3 protein: CASSILNQPQHF. The DNA of the CDR3 is TGTGCCAGCAGTATACTAAATCAGCCCCAGCATTTT.

The CDR3 nucleotides are TGTGCCAGCAGCCCAGAGGTCTCCTACGAGCAGTACTTC. It specifies CASSPEVSYEQYF. This rearrangement joins TRBV7-8 to TRBJ2-7; D remains unclear. Germline V gene sequence: CDR1 SGHVS, CDR2 FQNEAQ. V gave up 5 bases and J gave up 0 bases, with 8 bases separating them. This CDR3 region has 13 residues.

The V and J genes are TRBV28 and TRBJ2-1; tentative D call: TRBD1 (6 bases). The CDR3 has 15 amino acids. Germline lookup yields CDR1 MDHEN and CDR2 SYDVKM. Trimming stripped 8 bases from V and 1 base from J, with 15 bases between. CDR3 DNA sequence: TGTGCCAGCGGGCTAGGGGACATGTCCTACAATGAGCAGTTCTTC. Translated, it gives CASGLGDMSYNEQFF.

The J gene is TRBJ1-1, the V gene TRBV7-3; D unresolved. This CDR3 is built from 13 residues. V lost 0 bases to trimming and J lost 5 bases, with 7 bases between them. Germline V CDR1 and CDR2: SGHTA, FQGTGA. The CDR3 sequence is CASSLTRRTEAFF. As DNA, the CDR3 is TGTGCCAGCAGCTTAACGAGAAGGACTGAAGCTTTCTTT.

V is TRBV10-3 and J is TRBJ2-1, with a weak D call TRBD2 (6 bases). Germline V gives CDR1 ENHRY, CDR2 SYGVKD. CDR3 size: 17 residues. V was shortened by 0 bases and J by 7 bases, with 19 bases between the two germline ends. CDR3 coding DNA: TGTGCCATCAGTGAGTCGTACGGAGGGGCAAACCTTAATGAGCAGTTCTTC. Its translation is CAISESYGGANLNEQFF.

The genes are TRBV28 and TRBJ1-2; no clear D gene. The CDR3 covers 14 residues. V was pared by 2 bases and J by 8 bases, with 15 bases between. Per germline, CDR1 MDHEN and CDR2 SYDVKM. CDR3 nucleotides: TGTGCCAGCAGTTTACAGGCTCCGGAACGGGGCTACACCTTC. It translates to CASSLQAPERGYTF.

This clone has ten or more counts. The chain links TRBV25-1 to TRBJ2-5; D perhaps matches TRBD1 (5 bases). CDR3 size: 13 residues. Germline loops: CDR1 MGHDK, CDR2 SYGVNS. Between the trimmed V and J ends, which lost 2 bases and 4 bases, there was a span of 8 bases. The CDR3 protein is CASSEVGRETQYF. CDR3 in DNA: TGTGCCAGCAGTGAAGTGGGGCGAGAGACCCAGTACTTC. The entire variable domain, with the rest obtained from reference TRBV25-1 and TRBJ2-5, is as follows: EADIYQTPRYLVIGTGKKITLECSQTMGHDKMYWYQQDPGMELHLIHYSYGVNSTEKGDLSSESTVSRIRTEHFPLTLESARPSHTSQYLCASSEVGRETQYFGPGTRLLVL.

The V gene is TRBV5-1, the J gene TRBJ2-1; 7 nucleotides align to TRBD1. The CDR3 has 17 residues. V shed 0 bases, J shed 12 bases, and the junction held 18 bases outside the gene matches. CDR1 and CDR2 (germline): SGHRS, YFSETQ. The CDR3 region is CASSLGSWDRLLYGQFF. CDR3 DNA sequence: TGCGCCAGCAGCTTGGGCTCTTGGGACAGACTACTTTATGGGCAGTTCTTC.

This chain connects TRBV5-5 to TRBJ2-7; D is ambiguous. The CDR3 loop spans 13 amino acids. Trimming removed 4 bases at V and 0 bases at J, with 8 bases between. Looked up from germline, CDR1 is SGHKS and CDR2 is YYEKEE (reference sequence). CDR3 residues: CASSNPSSYEQYF. DNA for the CDR3: TGTGCCAGCAGCAATCCCTCCTCCTACGAGCAGTACTTC.

The gene calls are TRBV5-1 and TRBJ2-1; possible D gene TRBD2, 6 bases. V was trimmed by 4 bases and J by 0 bases, leaving 17 bases between them. The CDR3 totals 17 residues. Germline V gene data show CDR1 as SGHRS and CDR2 as YFSETQ. The CDR3 here is CASSQTSSTYSYNEQFF. For the CDR3, the DNA is TGCGCCAGCAGCCAGACTAGTTCGACGTACTCCTACAATGAGCAGTTCTTC.

This clone has only one observation. The chain employs TRBV5-1 and TRBJ2-3, with TRBD1 identical over 9 bases. The J segment lost 4 bases and the V segment lost 4 bases, leaving 10 bases of the junction unmatched. Germline V gene data show CDR1 as SGHRS and CDR2 as YFSETQ. This CDR3 region has 16 residues. The CDR3 region has the DNA TGCGCCAGCAGCCCTCTTCCGGGACAGGGATCAGATACGCAGTATTTT. It yields the protein CASSPLPGQGSDTQYF.

This chain connects TRBV7-3 to TRBJ2-1; TRBD2 might be the D (6 bases). The length of the CDR3 is 14 residues. Germline loops: CDR1 SGHTA, CDR2 FQGTGA. Between the trimmed V and J ends, which lost 5 bases and 10 bases, there was a span of 18 bases. The CDR3 DNA reads TGTGCCAGCAGCCCTGGGACTCCCCTCGGGGAGCAGTTCTTC. Residues: CASSPGTPLGEQFF.

The chain has TRBV4-2 and TRBJ2-5, with 7 nucleotides matching TRBD1. V gave up 3 bases and J gave up 5 bases; unmatched junction bases: 9. This CDR3 comprises 15 residues. CDR1 and CDR2 from the germline V gene are LGHNA and YNFKEQ. CDR3 nucleotides: TGTGCCAGCAGCCAGGGGCAGGGGGAACGGGAGACCCAGTACTTC. It specifies CASSQGQGERETQYF.